These 20 T cell receptor beta chains were sequenced from one sample in a study of T cell responses to AZD1222 COVID-19 vaccine. Assay used: immunoSEQ multiplex PCR; TCRdb lists only in-frame clones, some missing. The data show tens of thousands of clones, with more than 75% seen just once and 22% held by the top ten. Material: peripheral blood, obtained on day 0 of AZD1222 vaccination. Receptors were obtained from an adult in good health.

This clone has just one count. The chain carries TRBV9 and TRBJ2-5; 7 nucleotides agree with TRBD2. Germline values: CDR1 SGDLS, CDR2 YYNGEE. The CDR3 covers 16 residues. V lost 4 bases and J lost 1; bases outside the gene matches: 10. The CDR3, as DNA: TGTGCCAGCAGCCCTCGCGGGGGTAGTCTCCAAGAGACCCAGTACTTC. The encoded protein is CASSPRGGSLQETQYF.

This clone has only one observation. This chain links TRBV28 with TRBJ2-1; TRBD1 aligns across 8 bases. The CDR3 extends over 16 amino acids. CDR1 and CDR2 (germline): MDHEN, SYDVKM. The V and J ends lost 4 bases and 7 bases, in that order; junction bases with no gene match: 12. In DNA form, the CDR3 reads TGTGCCAGCAGTTCCCCAGCCGGGACAGGCCTGAATGAGCAGTTCTTC. Its translation is CASSSPAGTGLNEQFF.

This chain links TRBV4-2 with TRBJ2-2, with 8 bases aligning to TRBD1. The ends lost 4 bases at V and 0 bases at J; junction bases unmatched: 4. The CDR3 runs to 16 residues. CDR1 LGHNA and CDR2 YNFKEQ come from the germline V gene. CDR3 protein: CASSPGTGTNTGELFF. The CDR3 nucleotides are TGTGCCAGCAGCCCGGGGACAGGAACGAACACCGGGGAGCTGTTTTTT.

This chain joins TRBV19 and TRBJ2-2, with TRBD2 matching 12 bases. Unmatched junction bases numbered 9, after V lost 10 bases and J lost 6 bases. In germline, CDR1 is LNHDA, CDR2 SQIVND (reference sequence). The CDR3 runs to 15 residues. CDR3: CATKRTSGAAGELFF. The CDR3 coding sequence is TGTGCCACCAAACGGACTAGCGGGGCTGCCGGGGAGCTGTTTTTT.

The chain links TRBV12-5 to TRBJ2-1, with D tentatively TRBD2 (6 bases). V gave up 1 base and J gave up 5 bases, with 18 bases separating them. Germline loops: CDR1 LGHNT, CDR2 FRNRAP. This CDR3 contains 17 residues. The CDR3 spells CASGLAPRTTQHNEQFF. The CDR3 DNA is TGTGCTAGTGGTTTGGCTCCGAGGACTACTCAGCACAATGAGCAGTTCTTC. Drawing the rest from reference TRBV12-5 and TRBJ2-1, the complete variable domain is DARVTQTPRHKVTEMGQEVTMRCQPILGHNTVFWYRQTMMQGLELLAYFRNRAPLDDSGMPKDRFSAEMPDATLATLKIQPSEPRDSAVYFCASGLAPRTTQHNEQFFGPGTRLTVL.

The gene calls are TRBV29-1 and TRBJ2-7, with TRBD2 matching 15 bases. The CDR3 totals 19 residues. The germline CDR1 and CDR2 sequences are SQVTM and ANQGSEA. V gave up 6 bases and J gave up 2 bases; unmatched junction bases: 17. DNA of the CDR3: TGCAGCGTGACGCATCAGGGACTAGCGGGGGGCCGAAGAGCCTACGAGCAGTACTTC. Encoded protein: CSVTHQGLAGGRRAYEQYF.

The V gene is TRBV4-2, the J gene TRBJ1-1; no clear D. Trimming removed 2 bases from V and 1 base from J, with 14 bases in between. Per the germline V gene, CDR1 is LGHNA and CDR2 is YNFKEQ. The CDR3 extends over 16 amino acids. CDR3 DNA sequence: TGTGCCAGCAGCCAACAAATGGGGTCGGGGAACACTGAAGCTTTCTTT. Residues: CASSQQMGSGNTEAFF.

V and J are TRBV13 and TRBJ2-7, with a tentative D call TRBD1 (6 bases). The CDR3 totals 13 residues. V was clipped by 0 bases and J by 6 bases, with 9 bases between them. Germline CDR1 PRHDT, CDR2 FYEKMQ (reference sequence). The CDR3 coding sequence is TGTGCCAGCAGCTTAGGCAGGGGCTCCGAGCAGTACTTC. Its translation: CASSLGRGSEQYF.

This chain joins TRBV7-3 and TRBJ2-1; D is undetermined. V shed 0 bases and J shed 10 bases, with 10 bases lying between them. From germline, CDR1 is SGHTA and CDR2 FQGTGA. The CDR3 consists of 13 residues. CDR3 sequence (DNA): TGTGCCAGCAGCTTAACATCCGAAGGGGAGCAGTTCTTC. It is translated as CASSLTSEGEQFF.

The V gene is TRBV7-9, the J gene TRBJ2-2; a possible D gene is TRBD1 (5 bases). V shed 6 bases and J shed 4 bases, with 9 bases lying between them. Germline-derived CDR1 and CDR2 are SEHNR and FQNEAQ (reference sequence). This CDR3 is 13 amino acids long. CDR3 nucleotides: TGTGCCAGCAGTTCCCAGGGCACCGGGGAGCTGTTTTTT. Its translation: CASSSQGTGELFF.

This rearrangement joins TRBV7-8 to TRBJ1-2; unclear D gene. CDR3 length: 14 amino acids. From germline, CDR1 is SGHVS and CDR2 FQNEAQ. The germline V and J ends were trimmed by 0 bases and 0 bases, with 5 bases remaining between them. The CDR3, as DNA: TGTGCCAGCAGCTTAGCCCGAGCTAACTATGGCTACACCTTC. Translated: CASSLARANYGYTF.

This clone was recorded only once. The chain couples TRBV7-9 to TRBJ2-7, with a tentative D call TRBD2 (6 bases). The CDR3 consists of 17 residues. V was clipped by 4 bases and J by 0 bases, with 19 bases between them. Germline V CDR1 and CDR2: SEHNR, FQNEAQ (reference sequence). CDR3 region: CASSSKGAGTSSYEQYF. CDR3 nucleotides: TGTGCCAGCAGCTCTAAAGGCGCGGGAACGAGCTCCTACGAGCAGTACTTC.

The chain recombines TRBV6-5 with TRBJ2-7, with D tentatively TRBD1 (6 bases). The CDR3 has 12 amino acids. V was cut by 6 bases and J by 3 bases, with 9 bases left in between. Germline CDR1 and CDR2: MNHEY and SVGAGI. CDR3 amino acids: CASSLTGYEQYF. The CDR3 DNA reads TGTGCCAGCAGCCTGACAGGCTACGAGCAGTACTTC.

The gene calls are TRBV5-1 and TRBJ1-6; a possible D gene is TRBD1 (5 bases). Between the trimmed V and J ends, which lost 0 bases and 9 bases, there was a span of 10 bases. The CDR3 is 14 amino acids. CDR1 and CDR2 from the germline V gene are SGHRS and YFSETQ. The CDR3 region has the DNA TGCGCCAGCAGCTTGGCAGGGTACAGTTCACCCCTCCACTTT. It specifies CASSLAGYSSPLHF.

This clone was detected once. The chain couples TRBV3-1 (or the pseudogene TRBV3-2) to TRBJ1-1; 10 bases match TRBD1. Germline CDR1 is LGHDT and CDR2 is YNNKEL (reference sequence). The CDR3 sequence is 13 residues long. With V trimmed by 6 bases and J by 11 bases, 9 bases remained unmatched. CDR3 amino acids: CASRETGGAGAFF. DNA for the CDR3: TGTGCCAGCAGGGAGACAGGGGGCGCCGGGGCTTTCTTT.

The table lists this clone with a count of one. The gene calls are TRBV11-3 and TRBJ2-7, with 7 bases that match TRBD1. J gave up 3 bases and V 4 bases, and 9 bases lay outside the gene matches. The CDR3 loop spans 15 amino acids. Germline V lookup: CDR1 SGHNT, CDR2 YENEEA. The CDR3 sequence: CASSSRQGDVYEQYF. CDR3 sequence (DNA): TGTGCCAGCAGCTCGAGACAGGGAGACGTCTACGAGCAGTACTTC.

The chain is built from TRBV19 and TRBJ1-5; 7 positions match TRBD1. Looked up from germline, CDR1 is LNHDA and CDR2 is SQIVND (reference sequence). V dropped 4 bases and J dropped 6; count of bases not matched to a gene: 6. The CDR3 totals 14 residues. Here the CDR3 DNA reads TGTGCCAGTAGTACGAGAAGGGGGCCTCAGCCCCAGCATTTT. Amino acid sequence: CASSTRRGPQPQHF. The full variable domain, in which reference TRBV19 and TRBJ1-5 provide the parts outside the CDR3, is DGGITQSPKYLFRKEGQNVTLSCEQNLNHDAMYWYRQDPGQGLRLIYYSQIVNDFQKGDIAEGYSVSREKKESFPLTVTSAQKNPTAFYLCASSTRRGPQPQHFGDGTRLSIL.

This clone appeared a few times. V and J are TRBV5-1 and TRBJ2-3; 10 bases match TRBD2. The CDR3 has 17 amino acids. Trimming at V came to 4 bases and at J to 1 base, leaving 9 bases not matched to a gene. Germline V gene data show CDR1 as SGHRS and CDR2 as YFSETQ. In DNA, the CDR3 is TGCGCCAGCAGCGCACGCACTAGCGGGGAGGGCACAGATACGCAGTATTTT. Amino acid sequence: CASSARTSGEGTDTQYF.

The chain has TRBV18 and TRBJ2-5, with a weak D call TRBD1 (5 bases). Germline V gene lookup returns CDR1 KGHSH and CDR2 LQKENI. The length of the CDR3 is 15 residues. The V end lost 2 bases, the J end lost 4 bases, and 14 bases lay between the germline ends. CDR3 bases: TGTGCCAGCTCACCAGTTGGGGCTTTAGGAGAGACCCAGTACTTC. Protein sequence: CASSPVGALGETQYF.

The chain is built from TRBV9 and TRBJ2-2, with a tentative D call TRBD2 (5 bases). Germline loops: CDR1 SGDLS, CDR2 YYNGEE. Between the trimmed V and J ends, which lost 0 bases and 5 bases, there was a span of 14 bases. This CDR3 has 16 amino acids. The CDR3 sequence: CASSVGIPGWTGELFF. The CDR3 bases are TGTGCCAGCAGCGTAGGTATTCCGGGGTGGACCGGGGAGCTGTTTTTT. The variable domain in full, completed from reference TRBV9 and TRBJ2-2, reads DSGVTQTPKHLITATGQRVTLRCSPRSGDLSVYWYQQSLDQGLQFLIQYYNGEERAKGNILERFSAQQFPDLHSELNLSSLELGDSALYFCASSVGIPGWTGELFFGEGSRLTVL.